These 3 T cell receptor beta chains were sequenced from one sample in a study of cytomegalovirus exposure and HLA in healthy donors. PCR used 60 Vbeta primers and 13 Jbeta primers. Repertoires were generated with immunoSEQ multiplex PCR, while TCRdb's copy carries only in-frame clones and drops some. The data contain roughly 100,000 clones, roughly four fifths of them seen just once; the ten biggest clones take up 4.5% to 6.5%. The specimen was PBMCs. These receptors originate from a man in his forties in good health and CMV-seropositive.

This rearrangement joins TRBV7-9 to TRBJ2-3, with 7 bases fitting TRBD2. Germline V gene sequence: CDR1 SEHNR, CDR2 FQNEAQ (reference sequence). With 10 bases clipped from V and 4 bases from J, the junction kept 8 bases outside the gene matches. The CDR3 covers 13 residues. The CDR3 DNA reads as TGTGCCAAGAGTGCGGCGGGAGCAGATACGCAGTATTTT. Amino acid sequence: CAKSAAGADTQYF.

This chain connects TRBV11-2 to TRBJ2-1; TRBD2 matches at 9 bases. CDR1 and CDR2 from the germline V gene are SGHAT and FQNNGV. V shed 4 bases and J 4 bases; nucleotides not matched to a gene: 8. This CDR3 spans 16 amino acids. CDR3 sequence (DNA): TGTGCCAGCAGCTCGCGAGCGGGGGGCCATTACAATGAGCAGTTCTTC. This sequence encodes CASSSRAGGHYNEQFF.

As DNA, the CDR3 is TGTGCCAGTAAGGCTGGGACTAGGCCCTACGAGCAGTACTTC. Translating gives CASKAGTRPYEQYF. The rearrangement links TRBV19 to TRBJ2-5; TRBD2 aligns across 8 bases. The J call may be mistaken, given a closer DNA end match to TRBJ2-7. This CDR3 is built from 14 residues. The germline gives CDR1 LNHDA, CDR2 SQIVND (reference sequence).